This entry lists 10 T cell receptor beta chains sequenced from one sample in a study of blood T cells in healthy people across ages. A second PCR of about 7 to 12 cycles used a sample-barcoded 5' primer and a J-beta primer mix. Using its own MiXCR run on the 5' RACE reads, TCRdb lists one record per CDR3 protein. In the table there are about 750,000 distinct CDR3 sequences, roughly 50% of which are singletons. The sample taken for sequencing was blood. The receptors here all came from a man of 80 years or more in good health.

This clonotype turned up a few times. This sequence joins TRBV6-2 or TRBV6-3 and TRBJ2-5, with TRBD2 identical over 16 bases. V lost 4 bases and J lost 11; bases outside the gene matches: 19. This CDR3 has 19 amino acids. Germline V CDR1 and CDR2: MNHEY, SVGEGT. This CDR3 is CASSSKPGTSGRVYNEQYF. For the CDR3, the DNA is TGTGCCAGCAGTTCGAAACCCGGGACTAGCGGGAGGGTTTACAATGAGCAGTACTTC.

This chain joins TRBV5-1 and TRBJ2-7; D tentatively fits TRBD1 or TRBD2 (5 bases each). The germline V gene encodes CDR1 SGHRS and CDR2 YFSETQ. Trimming stripped 0 bases from V and 3 bases from J, with 13 bases between. This CDR3 is 15 amino acids long. CDR3 nucleotides: TGCGCCAGCAGCTTGGCCCCGGGACGGATCTACGAGCAGTACTTC. Translating gives CASSLAPGRIYEQYF.

The chain links TRBV5-1 to TRBJ1-1; 8 bases agree with TRBD1. Germline V gives CDR1 SGHRS, CDR2 YFSETQ. The trim removed 3 bases at V and 1 base at J, leaving 5 bases unmatched. This CDR3 is built from 15 residues. CDR3 residues: CASSWDRRGNTEAFF. The CDR3 bases are TGCGCCAGCAGCTGGGACAGGCGCGGGAACACTGAAGCTTTCTTT.

The J gene is TRBJ1-2, the V gene TRBV6-1; D perhaps matches TRBD1 (5 bases). This CDR3 is 14 amino acids long. V was pared by 4 bases and J by 2 bases, with 11 bases between. Germline CDR1 and CDR2: MNHNS and SASEGT. The CDR3 DNA sequence: TGTGCCAGCAGTGTCCTCAACAGGAACTATGGCTACACCTTC. Residues: CASSVLNRNYGYTF.

The chain is built from TRBV6-6 and TRBJ1-5; TRBD1 agrees at 7 bases. This CDR3 contains 15 residues. In germline, CDR1 is MNHNY, CDR2 SVGAGI (reference sequence). J was trimmed by 0 bases and V by 6 bases; bases with no gene match: 5. The CDR3 sequence: CASSRDSHSNQPQHF. The CDR3 coding sequence is TGTGCCAGCAGCAGGGACAGCCATAGCAATCAGCCCCAGCATTTT.

The chain carries TRBV5-1 and TRBJ2-1, with TRBD2 identical over 13 bases. V lost 7 bases, J lost 7 bases, and 8 bases stayed unmatched. The CDR3 is made up of 15 amino acids. CDR1 and CDR2 from the germline V gene are SGHRS and YFSETQ. The CDR3 DNA reads as TGCGCCAGCGCTACGGGACTAGCGGGATTGAATGAGCAGTTCTTC. Translation: CASATGLAGLNEQFF.

In this sample, this clonotype turned up a few times. The junction does not match germline at one end; this may be a read error. The chain combines TRBV5-1 with TRBJ2-6; perhaps TRBD1 as D (5 bases). Per germline, CDR1 SGHRS and CDR2 YFSETQ. This CDR3 comprises 15 residues. The CDR3 protein is CASSPTASGANVLTF. For the CDR3, the DNA is TGTGCCAGCTCCCCGACAGCCTCTGGGGCCAACGTCCTGACTTTC.

Remarks on this clonotype: The junction and the germline gene differ at one end; a read error may be behind it. The chain recombines TRBV24-1 with TRBJ2-1, with 13 bases aligning to TRBD2. Germline V gives CDR1 KGHDR, CDR2 SFDVKD. This CDR3 region has 16 residues. The CDR3 DNA reads TGTGCCACCGGTGACCGGACTAGCGGGAGCGGAAATGAGCAGTTCTTC. This sequence encodes CATGDRTSGSGNEQFF.

As DNA, the CDR3 is TGCGCCAGCAGCCCGGACGCGATCTATGGCTACACCTTC. It yields the protein CASSPDAIYGYTF. J is TRBJ1-2 and V is TRBV5-1; D is ambiguous. The V end was cut by 4 bases, the J end by 4 bases, with 11 bases between. CDR3 size: 13 residues. The germline gives CDR1 SGHRS, CDR2 YFSETQ.

The chain carries TRBV5-1 and TRBJ2-1; 14 nucleotides agree with TRBD2. Trimming cost V 5 bases and J 8 bases; bases outside gene matches: 9. CDR3 length equals 16 residues. From germline, CDR1 is SGHRS and CDR2 YFSETQ. CDR3 sequence: CASRSPGLAGVDEQFF. The CDR3 nucleotides are TGCGCCAGCAGGTCCCCGGGACTAGCGGGAGTAGATGAGCAGTTCTTC.